Below, one TCR beta chain is given with its context. Its antigen remains undetermined. Base qualities are not at hand, and no much larger clone is one base apart. CD8 naive samples were obtained by positive selection for CCR7 among CD45RO-negative cells, yielding a CD45RA+CCR7+ population from which TemRA cells were excluded. The donors were healthy, HIV-negative adults with no recently reported acute infections or vaccinations. All donors were Caucasian adults living in Nashville, Tennessee, USA. Blood was collected by leukapheresis, and PBMCs were isolated by Ficoll-Histopaque density gradient centrifugation and then cryopreserved in liquid nitrogen vapor phase. Purity and quantity of every magnetically sorted T cell population were checked by analytical flow cytometry. Genomic DNA was isolated from each sorted fraction and quantified by UV absorbance on a Nanodrop 2000c. The data belong to a study of shared clonotypes between healthy human individuals (dated by TCRdb to 2019 to 2021). Concerning the study at large: A couple of women and three men aged 18 to 49 years were included in the cohort. To increase sequencing depth and limit assay-specific biases, different laboratories used diverse techniques to prepare libraries and sequence TCR repertoires. Between about 0.94 and 10 billion PBMCs per donor were obtained by leukapheresis. To estimate repertoire size and how much clonotype sharing occurs between individuals, the study deeply sequenced the blood TCR repertoires of five healthy adults. For each donor, three plates each were used for CD4 naive and CD4 memory, two plates were used for CD8 naive, and one plate was used for CD8 memory. The paper as a whole reports these results and caveats: Naive subsets generally had larger estimated clonotype richness than memory subsets. Clonotypes shared by all four sorted-subset donors showed higher generation probabilities than non-shared clonotypes. Across a few donors, around 5.4% of naive CD4, roughly 3.4% of naive CD8, under 2.5% of memory CD4, and 0.4% of memory CD8 clonotypes were shared. Sampling was limited to blood, and TCR repertoires in tissue likely differ from TCR repertoires in blood. The genetic and exposure-history diversity represented was limited by the small number of donors. Pairwise subsampling led to the expectation that sequencing depth would affect the degree of clonotype sharing among donors. Rarefaction of sorted-subset datasets indicated incomplete sequencing despite the large sequencing depth.

TCR CDR3 regions were amplified from genomic DNA by multiplex PCR using the deep immunoSEQ assay. Extracted genomic DNA from each cell subset was spread evenly across all wells of several immunoSEQ 96-well plates, with each plate serving as a replicate. Each replicate PCR for sorted subsets received roughly 0.2 ug genomic DNA, equal to about 30,000 T cell genomes. The purified libraries were quantified using a Qubit 3.0 fluorometer, sized with a Bioanalyzer 2100, and then quantified again using the KAPA Library Quantification kit. A separate single-read 150-cycle Illumina NextSeq 550 flow cell was used to sequence each immunoSEQ 96-well plate. The authors' analysis ran thus. The immunoSEQ output contained only junctional sequences without quality scores, so filtering could not match that applied to full-length reads. To assign V/J genes and CDR3, sequences were annotated using PyIR, a Python wrapper for IgBLAST v1.9, with IMGT germline references. Reads were removed for weak V/J assignments (E-value above 1e-6), missing CDR3, stop codons, out-of-frame junctions, or ambiguous translated residues. V3J clonotypes were defined as sequences sharing an identical inferred V gene, J gene, and CDR3 amino acid sequence. Percentage overlap between repertoires was computed as shared unique clonotypes divided by the size of the smaller repertoire. Richness of each repertoire was evaluated using RTK rarefaction, the Chao1 estimator, and Recon v2.1 estimates of unobserved clonotypes. OLGA was used to compute generation probabilities for all TCRbeta clonotypes that the gDNA method yielded from four donors. In TCRdb, the immuneACCESS table is reduced to in-frame sequences with V and J assigned. These tables do not hold every clone; where another copy was compared, an unresolved V gene accounts for under half, and the others remain unexplained. V, J and clone size reflect that table, while D and trimming were determined from the DNA. Recorded for this sample are 650,000 to 800,000 clones; about 91% of them occurred a single time. The ten largest clones capture about a quarter of the sample.

Source material: naive CD8+ T cells sorted from blood. In light of the paper, this sample's cell subset or site label describes: CD45RA+CCR7+. The sequence came from a man aged 30-40 years in good health.

The CDR3 reads as follows: CASSQDSGIRGLFF. The nucleotides read TGCGCCAGCAGCCAAGATTCGGGAATAAGAGGGCTGTTCTTC. This receptor chain uses TRBV4-1 and TRBJ2-1; TRBD2 might be the D gene, on 5 matching bases. The CDR3 holds 14 amino acids from the cysteine to the phenylalanine. The sequence is cut down to CDR3 DNA, 42 bases in frame from base 1. The germline V gene provides CDR1 MGHRA and CDR2 YSYEKL. Deletion took 0 bases off V and 15 bases off J, with a span of 18 bases between the germline ends.